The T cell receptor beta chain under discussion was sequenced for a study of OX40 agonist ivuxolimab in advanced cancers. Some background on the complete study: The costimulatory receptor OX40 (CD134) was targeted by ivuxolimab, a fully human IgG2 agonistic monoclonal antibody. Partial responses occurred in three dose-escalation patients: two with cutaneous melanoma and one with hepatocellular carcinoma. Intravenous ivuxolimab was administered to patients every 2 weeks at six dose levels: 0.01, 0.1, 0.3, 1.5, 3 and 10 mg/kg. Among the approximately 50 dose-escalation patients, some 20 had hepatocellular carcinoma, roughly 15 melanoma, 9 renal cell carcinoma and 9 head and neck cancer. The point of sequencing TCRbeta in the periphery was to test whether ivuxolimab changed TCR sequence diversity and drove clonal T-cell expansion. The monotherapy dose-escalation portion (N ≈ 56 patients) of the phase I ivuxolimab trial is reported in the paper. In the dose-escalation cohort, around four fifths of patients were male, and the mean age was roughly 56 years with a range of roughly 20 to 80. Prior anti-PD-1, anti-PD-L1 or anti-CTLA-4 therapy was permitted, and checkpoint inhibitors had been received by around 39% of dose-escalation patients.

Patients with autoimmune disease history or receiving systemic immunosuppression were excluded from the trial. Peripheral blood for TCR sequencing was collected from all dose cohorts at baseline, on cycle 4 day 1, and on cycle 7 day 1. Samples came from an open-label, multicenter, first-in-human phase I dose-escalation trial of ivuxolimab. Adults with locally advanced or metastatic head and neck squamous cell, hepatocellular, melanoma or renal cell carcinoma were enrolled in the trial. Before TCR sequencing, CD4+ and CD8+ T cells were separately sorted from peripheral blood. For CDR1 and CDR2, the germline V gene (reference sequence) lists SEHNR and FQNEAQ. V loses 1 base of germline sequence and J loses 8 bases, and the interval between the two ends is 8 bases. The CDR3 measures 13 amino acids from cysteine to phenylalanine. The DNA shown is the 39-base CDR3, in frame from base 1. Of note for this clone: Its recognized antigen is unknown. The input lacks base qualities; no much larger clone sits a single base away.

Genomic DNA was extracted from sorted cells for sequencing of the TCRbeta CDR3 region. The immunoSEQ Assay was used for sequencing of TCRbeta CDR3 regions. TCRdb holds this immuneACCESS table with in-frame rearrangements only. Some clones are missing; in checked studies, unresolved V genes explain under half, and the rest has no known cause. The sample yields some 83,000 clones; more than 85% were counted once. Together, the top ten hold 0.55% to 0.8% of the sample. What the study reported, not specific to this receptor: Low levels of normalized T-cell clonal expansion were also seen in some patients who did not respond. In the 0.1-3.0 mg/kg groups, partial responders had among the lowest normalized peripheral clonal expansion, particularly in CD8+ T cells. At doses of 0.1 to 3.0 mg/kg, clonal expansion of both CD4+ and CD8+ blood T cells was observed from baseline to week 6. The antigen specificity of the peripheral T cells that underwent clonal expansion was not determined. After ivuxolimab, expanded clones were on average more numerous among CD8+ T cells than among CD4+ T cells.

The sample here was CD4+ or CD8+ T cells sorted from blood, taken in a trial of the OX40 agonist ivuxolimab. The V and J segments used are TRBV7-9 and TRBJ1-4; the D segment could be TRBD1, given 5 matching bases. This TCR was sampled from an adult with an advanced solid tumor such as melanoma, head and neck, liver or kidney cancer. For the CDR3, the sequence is CASSLGQWEKLFF. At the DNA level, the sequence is TGTGCCAGCAGCTTAGGACAGTGGGAAAAACTGTTTTTT.